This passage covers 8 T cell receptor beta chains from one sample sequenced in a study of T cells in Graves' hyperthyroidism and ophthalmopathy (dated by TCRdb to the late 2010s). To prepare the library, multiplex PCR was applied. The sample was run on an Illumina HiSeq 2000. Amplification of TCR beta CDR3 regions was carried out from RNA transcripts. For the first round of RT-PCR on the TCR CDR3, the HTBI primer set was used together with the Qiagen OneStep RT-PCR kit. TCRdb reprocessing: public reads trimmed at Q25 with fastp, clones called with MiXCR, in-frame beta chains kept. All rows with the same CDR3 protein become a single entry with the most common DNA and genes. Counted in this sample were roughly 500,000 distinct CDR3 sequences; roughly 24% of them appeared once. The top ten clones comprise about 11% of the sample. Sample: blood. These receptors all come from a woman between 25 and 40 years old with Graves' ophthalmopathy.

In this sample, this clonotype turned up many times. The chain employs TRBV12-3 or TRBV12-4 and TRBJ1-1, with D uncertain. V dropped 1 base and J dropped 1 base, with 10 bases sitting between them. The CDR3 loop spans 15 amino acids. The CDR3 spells CASSLEVTANTEAFF. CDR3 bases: TGTGCCAGCAGTTTAGAGGTCACAGCGAACACTGAAGCTTTCTTT.

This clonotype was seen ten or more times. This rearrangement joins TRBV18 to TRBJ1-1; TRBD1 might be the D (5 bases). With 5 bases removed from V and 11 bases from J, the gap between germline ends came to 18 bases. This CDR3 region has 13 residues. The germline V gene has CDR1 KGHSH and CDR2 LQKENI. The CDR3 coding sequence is TGTGCCAGCTCAACAGAGGGCAGGGAGAGGGCTTTCTTT. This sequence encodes CASSTEGRERAFF.

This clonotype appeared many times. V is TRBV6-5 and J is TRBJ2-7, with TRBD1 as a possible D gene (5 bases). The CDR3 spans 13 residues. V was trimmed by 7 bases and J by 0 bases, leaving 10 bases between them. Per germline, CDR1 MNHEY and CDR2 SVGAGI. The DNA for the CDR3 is TGTGCCAGCAAGACAGAGAACTCCTACGAGCAGTACTTC. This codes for CASKTENSYEQYF.

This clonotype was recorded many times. CDR3 in amino acids: CATSDSDRGGYTF. The CDR3 DNA reads TGTGCCACCAGTGACTCAGACAGGGGAGGCTACACCTTC. This rearrangement joins TRBV24-1 to TRBJ1-2; the match to TRBD1 covers 8 bases. Germline CDR1 KGHDR, CDR2 SFDVKD. The length of the CDR3 is 13 residues. V gave up 4 bases and J gave up 8 bases; unmatched junction bases: 5.

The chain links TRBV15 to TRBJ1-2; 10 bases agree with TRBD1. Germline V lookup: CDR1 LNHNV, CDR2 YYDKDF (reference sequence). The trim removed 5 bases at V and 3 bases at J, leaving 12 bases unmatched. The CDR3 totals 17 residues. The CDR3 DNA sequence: TGTGCCACCAGCGAAACGCCGGGGACAGGGGCCTACTATGGCTACACCTTC. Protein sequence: CATSETPGTGAYYGYTF. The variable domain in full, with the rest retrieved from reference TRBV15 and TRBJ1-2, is DAMVIQNPRYQVTQFGKPVTLSCSQTLNHNVMYWYQQKSSQAPKLLFHYYDKDFNNEADTPDNFQSRRPNTSFCFLDIRSPGLGDTAMYLCATSETPGTGAYYGYTFGSGTRLTVV.

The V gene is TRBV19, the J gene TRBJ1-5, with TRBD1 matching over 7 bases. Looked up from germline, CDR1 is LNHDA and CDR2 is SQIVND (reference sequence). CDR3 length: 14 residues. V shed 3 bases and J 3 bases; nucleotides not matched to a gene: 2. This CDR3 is CASSMGQLNQPQHF. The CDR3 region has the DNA TGTGCCAGTAGTATGGGACAGCTCAATCAGCCCCAGCATTTT.

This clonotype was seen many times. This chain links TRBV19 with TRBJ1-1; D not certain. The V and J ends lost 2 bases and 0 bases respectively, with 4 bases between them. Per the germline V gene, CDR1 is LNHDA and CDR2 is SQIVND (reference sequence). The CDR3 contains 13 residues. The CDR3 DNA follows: TGTGCCAGTAGTATAATCCTGAACACTGAAGCTTTCTTT. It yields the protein CASSIILNTEAFF.

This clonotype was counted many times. CDR3 loop: CASSLAPGVEAFF. CDR3 nucleotides: TGTGCCAGCAGTTTAGCCCCGGGAGTTGAAGCTTTCTTT. V usage is TRBV12-3 or TRBV12-4 and J usage is TRBJ1-1; no clear D. V was cut by 0 bases and J by 7 bases, with 9 bases left in between. CDR3 size: 13 residues.